This entry lists 17 T cell receptor beta chains sequenced from one sample in a study of beta chain features in type 1 diabetes. Sequenced material consisted of expressed TCRB transcripts (all of the isolated RNA was reverse transcribed). Only in-frame clones appear in the TCRdb table, and some are missing; sequencing was by immunoSEQ multiplex PCR. The profile shows fewer than 300,000 clones, roughly 11% of them singletons. General study points: Shorter TCRB CDR3s, moderately but significantly so, marked every one of the four CD4+ subsets in Type 1 diabetes patients.

These receptors have no known antigen. The sample was naive CD4+ T cells from blood. These receptors were obtained from a man aged 25 to 40 with type 1 diabetes.

Here the CDR3 reads CASSASGRQETQYF. The CDR3 DNA follows: TGCGCCAGCAGTGCTTCAGGTCGCCAAGAGACCCAGTACTTC. The chain combines TRBV5-1 with TRBJ2-5; no reliable D call. Trimming pared 5 bases from V and 1 base from J, leaving 12 bases between. CDR3 size: 14 residues. The germline V gene encodes CDR1 SGHRS and CDR2 YFSETQ.

The chain combines TRBV5-1 with TRBJ2-3; 13 bases are shared with TRBD2. Germline-derived CDR1 and CDR2 are SGHRS and YFSETQ. CDR3 length: 16 residues. The junction had 5 bases not matched to a gene; V was cut back by 4 bases and J by 3 bases. CDR3 region: CASSTGTSGATDTQYF. CDR3 sequence (DNA): TGCGCCAGCAGCACAGGGACTAGCGGGGCTACAGATACGCAGTATTTT.

This chain joins TRBV7-6 and TRBJ2-7, with 8 bases aligning to TRBD1. This CDR3 contains 17 residues. Looked up from germline, CDR1 is SGHVS and CDR2 is FNYEAQ. V gave up 1 base and J gave up 6 bases; unmatched junction bases: 14. CDR3 DNA sequence: TGTGCCAGCAGCTTAGGCTTGGGCGACAGGGGCTTAGTCGAGCAGTACTTC. This translates into CASSLGLGDRGLVEQYF.

The J gene is TRBJ2-3, the V gene TRBV7-2; D gene uncertain. V lost 5 bases, J lost 1 base, and 10 bases lay in between. Germline assignment: CDR1 SGHTA and CDR2 FQGNSA. The CDR3 contains 14 residues. DNA of the CDR3: TGTGCCAGCAGCCGTACGGGTCGCACAGATACGCAGTATTTT. This sequence encodes CASSRTGRTDTQYF.

The sample holds a few counts of this clone. The V and J genes are TRBV28 and TRBJ1-1, with 8 bases lining up with TRBD1. CDR1 and CDR2 (germline): MDHEN, SYDVKM. CDR3 size: 13 residues. With V trimmed by 6 bases and J by 7 bases, 7 bases remained unmatched. CDR3 sequence (DNA): TGTGCCAGCAGGACGGACAGGGAAGTTGAAGCTTTCTTT. This translates into CASRTDREVEAFF. The whole variable domain, remainder taken from reference TRBV28 and TRBJ1-1, is DVKVTQSSRYLVKRTGEKVFLECVQDMDHENMFWYRQDPGLGLRLIYFSYDVKMKEKGDIPEGYSVSREKKERFSLILESASTNQTSMYLCASRTDREVEAFFGQGTRLTVV.

This clone has only a few counts. V is TRBV9 and J is TRBJ2-3; possible D gene TRBD1, 6 bases. CDR3 length: 15 residues. Trimming stripped 2 bases from V and 5 bases from J, with 15 bases between. CDR1 is SGDLS and CDR2 is YYNGEE in the germline V gene. The CDR3 is CASSVRGGREDTQYF. The CDR3 DNA follows: TGTGCCAGCAGCGTTCGAGGGGGTCGAGAAGATACGCAGTATTTT.

This clone was recorded a few times. This chain uses TRBV18 with TRBJ1-1; no reliable D call. Germline assignment: CDR1 KGHSH and CDR2 LQKENI. This CDR3 region has 13 residues. Trimming cost V 2 bases and J 1 base, with 5 bases left between them. The CDR3 DNA sequence: TGTGCCAGCTCACCAACTACGAACACTGAAGCTTTCTTT. As protein: CASSPTTNTEAFF.

CDR3 sequence reads: CASSMRQPNNSPLHF. For the CDR3, the DNA is TGTGCCAGCAGCATGAGACAGCCTAACAATTCACCCCTCCACTTT. This chain joins TRBV7-2 and TRBJ1-6; D is possibly TRBD1 (5 bases). The CDR3 is made up of 15 amino acids. V was clipped by 5 bases and J by 7 bases, with 15 bases between them. Germline lookup yields CDR1 SGHTA and CDR2 FQGNSA.

The chain is built from TRBV10-3 and TRBJ1-5; D unresolved. Germline V CDR1 and CDR2: ENHRY, SYGVKD. The CDR3 is 14 amino acids. V lost 4 bases, J lost 3 bases, and 10 bases lay in between. CDR3 region: CAISVQASNQPQHF. CDR3 in DNA: TGTGCCATCAGTGTCCAGGCTTCCAATCAGCCCCAGCATTTT.

This clone has just a few counts. The chain joins TRBV5-5 to TRBJ1-4; tentatively, D is TRBD1 (5 bases). The germline V and J ends were trimmed by 2 bases and 10 bases, with 6 bases remaining between them. Germline V gene lookup returns CDR1 SGHKS and CDR2 YYEKEE (reference sequence). The CDR3 length is 11 residues. CDR3 amino acids: CASSFGGKLFF. In nucleotides, the CDR3 is TGTGCCAGCAGCTTCGGGGGAAAACTGTTTTTT.

The rearrangement uses TRBV5-1 and TRBJ1-2; D perhaps matches TRBD1 (6 bases). The V gene's germline CDR1 is SGHRS and CDR2 YFSETQ. The ends were cut back, 4 bases at V and 0 bases at J, with 10 bases in the middle. The CDR3 length is 14 residues. CDR3 nucleotides: TGCGCCAGCAGCGCTGGACAGTCTAACTATGGCTACACCTTC. Translation gives CASSAGQSNYGYTF. Using reference TRBV5-1 and TRBJ1-2 for the parts outside the CDR3, the full variable domain is KAGVTQTPRYLIKTRGQQVTLSCSPISGHRSVSWYQQTPGQGLQFLFEYFSETQRNKGNFPGRFSGRQFSNSRSEMNVSTLELGDSALYLCASSAGQSNYGYTFGSGTRLTVV.

This clone was seen more than once but under ten times. This chain uses TRBV9 with TRBJ2-3, with 7 bases matching TRBD1. The germline V gene has CDR1 SGDLS and CDR2 YYNGEE. This CDR3 has 15 amino acids. V lost 2 bases and J lost 8; bases outside the gene matches: 11. CDR3 in amino acids: CASSVGQIAGGTQYF. The CDR3 DNA sequence: TGTGCCAGCAGCGTGGGACAGATAGCTGGGGGTACGCAGTATTTT.

The rearrangement links TRBV7-2 to TRBJ1-3; D gene uncertain. Trimming took 8 bases from V and 0 from J, leaving 8 bases between them. CDR3 size: 13 residues. Looked up from germline, CDR1 is SGHTA and CDR2 is FQGNSA. CDR3 region: CASQAISGNTIYF. The CDR3 DNA follows: TGTGCCAGCCAAGCGATCTCTGGAAACACCATATATTTT.

The CDR3 protein is CSAGTAYNEQFF. As DNA, the CDR3 is TGCAGCGCCGGGACAGCCTACAATGAGCAGTTCTTC. This chain connects TRBV29-1 to TRBJ2-1; 7 bases map to TRBD1. The germline V gene encodes CDR1 SQVTM and CDR2 ANQGSEA. The V gene end was trimmed by 7 bases and the J gene end by 2 bases; junction bases not matched to a gene: 2. The CDR3 consists of 12 residues.

In DNA, the CDR3 is TGTGCCAGCAGTCAGGACAGGGGGCTCGGCTACACCTTC. Its protein is CASSQDRGLGYTF. The chain is built from TRBV6-4 and TRBJ1-2; TRBD1 matches at 11 bases. Trimming took 5 bases from V and 8 from J; bases not matched to a gene: 4. This CDR3 comprises 13 residues. CDR1 is MRHNA, CDR2 SNTAGT, per germline.

The chain is built from TRBV7-2 and TRBJ2-7; possibly TRBD2 for D (6 bases). The CDR3 is 15 residues long. The germline V and J ends were trimmed by 5 bases and 5 bases, with 19 bases remaining between them. CDR1 is SGHTA and CDR2 is FQGNSA in the germline V gene. As DNA, the CDR3 is TGTGCCAGCAGCCCTCCCCGGACTAAAGCCCACGAGCAGTACTTC. Translation: CASSPPRTKAHEQYF.

A few counts support this clone. V and J are TRBV14 and TRBJ2-7; TRBD2 might be the D (5 bases). The V and J ends lost 0 bases and 3 bases respectively, with 15 bases between them. CDR1 and CDR2 (germline): SGHDN, FVKESK. The CDR3 sequence is 16 residues long. The CDR3 region is CASSQDLGLGLYEQYF. CDR3 DNA sequence: TGTGCCAGCAGCCAAGATCTAGGACTCGGGCTCTACGAGCAGTACTTC.